This T cell receptor beta chain was identified during a study of T cells in localized non-small cell lung cancer. Adjacent lung tissue lacking atypia was obtained at a distance of at least 2 cm from the tumor margin. Sequencing was performed with immunoSEQ multiplex PCR; in TCRdb, only in-frame clones are kept and a portion is missing. The sample carries thousands of clones, less than 30% recorded once. Study outcomes and limitations: Of the tissues analyzed, uninvolved adjacent lung showed maximal T cell clonality, greater than tumor. Only one tumor region was sequenced, so heterogeneity remains possible. Within adjacent lung there appeared a median roughly 60 of the top 100 tumor clones.

This clone was detected a few times. Its target is unknown. The sample was normal lung tissue next to the tumor, taken before any cancer treatment. The TCR comes from a man aged 40 to 70 with stage II squamous cell lung carcinoma.

The CDR3: CASSLVARGTGELFF. The CDR3, as DNA: TGTGCCAGCAGCTTAGTTGCTAGGGGGACCGGGGAGCTGTTTTTT. This chain connects TRBV11-3 to TRBJ2-2; tentatively, D is TRBD1 (6 bases). This CDR3 contains 15 residues. Looked up from germline, CDR1 is SGHNT and CDR2 is YENEEA. V was trimmed by 1 base and J by 5 bases, leaving 11 bases between them.